The clone carrying this T cell receptor beta chain has a handful of counts. Its antigen is currently unknown. The data are from a study of beta chain features in type 1 diabetes. cDNA synthesis used the whole RNA isolate, giving expressed TCRB sequences. Measured with immunoSEQ multiplex PCR; TCRdb has only the in-frame clones, and not every one. The table shows roughly 400,000 clones, with approximately 15% occurring only once. General study findings and limits: In comparison with healthy donors, patients had naive, central memory and Treg TCRB repertoires that appeared more similar. These data did not resolve whether HLA type affects TCRB rearrangement.

CDR1 SGHTA and CDR2 FQGNSA come from the germline V gene. V lost 7 bases and J lost 9, with 13 bases in between. CDR3 length equals 13 residues. Sequencing was carried out using naive CD4+ T cells from blood. This clonotype was sampled from a man aged 25-45 years in good health. The chain has TRBV7-2 and TRBJ1-6, with D possibly being TRBD1 (6 bases). This chain's CDR3 is CASTNRALSPLHF. The CDR3 coding sequence is TGTGCCAGCACCAACAGGGCTCTTTCACCCCTCCACTTT.